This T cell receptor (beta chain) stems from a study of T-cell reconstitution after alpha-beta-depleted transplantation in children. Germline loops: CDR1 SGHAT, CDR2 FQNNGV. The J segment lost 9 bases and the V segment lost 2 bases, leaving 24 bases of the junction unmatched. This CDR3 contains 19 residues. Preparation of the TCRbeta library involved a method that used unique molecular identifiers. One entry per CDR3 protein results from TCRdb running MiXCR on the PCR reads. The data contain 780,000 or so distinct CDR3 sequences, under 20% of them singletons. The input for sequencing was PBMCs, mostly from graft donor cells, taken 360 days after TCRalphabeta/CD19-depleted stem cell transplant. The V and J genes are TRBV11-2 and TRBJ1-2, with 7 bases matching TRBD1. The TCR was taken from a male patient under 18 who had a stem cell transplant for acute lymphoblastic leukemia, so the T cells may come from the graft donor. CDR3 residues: CASSLFREGGAAERLSYTF. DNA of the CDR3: TGTGCCAGCAGCTTATTTAGGGAAGGGGGCGCCGCAGAAAGGCTAAGCTACACCTTC.